The 15 T cell receptor beta chains reported below all come from one sample, sequenced in a study of cytomegalovirus exposure and HLA in healthy donors. The PCR made use of 60 Vbeta and 13 Jbeta primers. The assay was immunoSEQ multiplex PCR, and TCRdb's table has in-frame clones only and misses some. The top ten clones hold around 3.2% of a sample with 120,000 to 150,000 clones, roughly 80% of them seen once. Sequencing was done on a sample of PBMCs. Every receptor here comes from a male donor in good health and CMV-seronegative.

The J gene is TRBJ1-2, the V gene TRBV5-6; D remains unclear. Trimming removed 5 bases at V and 6 bases at J, with 8 bases between. The CDR3 extends over 11 amino acids. Germline loops: CDR1 SGHDT, CDR2 YYEEEE. For the CDR3, the DNA is TGTGCCAGCAGGGCCGTCAATGGCTACACCTTC. Translated, it gives CASRAVNGYTF.

This sequence joins TRBV7-6 and TRBJ1-3, with a weak D call TRBD1 (5 bases). Germline CDR1 reads SGHVS; CDR2 reads FNYEAQ. This CDR3 has 16 amino acids. V shed 3 bases and J shed 1 base, with 13 bases lying between them. In DNA, the CDR3 is TGTGCCAGCAGCTTTTTAGGGGAAACGTCTGGAAACACCATATATTTT. Translating it yields CASSFLGETSGNTIYF.

A few counts support this clone. This chain joins TRBV7-3 and TRBJ2-1, with D uncertain. Trimming took 1 base from V and 0 from J, leaving 7 bases between them. Germline loops: CDR1 SGHTA, CDR2 FQGTGA. This CDR3 contains 15 residues. CDR3 in DNA: TGTGCCAGCAGCTTAATGGCTGGCTCCTACAATGAGCAGTTCTTC. This sequence encodes CASSLMAGSYNEQFF. The full variable domain, rest sourced from reference TRBV7-3 and TRBJ2-1, is GAGVSQTPSNKVTEKGKYVELRCDPISGHTALYWYRQSLGQGPEFLIYFQGTGAADDSGLPNDRFFAVRPEGSVSTLKIQRTERGDSAVYLCASSLMAGSYNEQFFGPGTRLTVL.

This clone was observed a handful of times. The chain has TRBV27 and TRBJ2-7; 9 positions agree with TRBD2. CDR1 and CDR2 (germline): MNHEY, SMNVEV (reference sequence). This CDR3 is built from 15 residues. The junction had 4 bases not matched to a gene; V was cut back by 0 bases and J by 4 bases. CDR3 loop: CASSLSASGAYEQYF. The CDR3 DNA reads as TGTGCCAGCAGTTTATCGGCTAGCGGGGCTTACGAGCAGTACTTC.

The V call is TRBV18, the J call TRBJ1-2; no definite D call. Germline CDR1 KGHSH, CDR2 LQKENI. The V end lost 3 bases, the J end lost 1 base, and 3 bases lay between the germline ends. The CDR3 is 12 residues long. The CDR3 protein is CASSPNNYGYTF. The CDR3 nucleotides are TGTGCCAGCTCACCCAATAACTATGGCTACACCTTC.

The chain couples TRBV5-1 to TRBJ1-2; possibly TRBD1 for D (5 bases). This CDR3 has 13 residues. The V end was cut by 0 bases, the J end by 3 bases, with 6 bases between. Germline CDR1 SGHRS, CDR2 YFSETQ. DNA for the CDR3: TGCGCCAGCAGCTTGGTACAGGACTATGGCTACACCTTC. It is translated as CASSLVQDYGYTF.

This clone was observed a single time. The gene calls are TRBV27 and TRBJ2-2, with 10 positions matching TRBD2. Trimming cost V 6 bases and J 6 bases; bases outside gene matches: 13. Germline CDR1 and CDR2: MNHEY and SMNVEV (reference sequence). The CDR3 is made up of 17 amino acids. In DNA, the CDR3 is TGTGCCAGCAGAGGAACTAGCGGGATTCGAACAGCCGGGGAGCTGTTTTTT. Its protein product is CASRGTSGIRTAGELFF.

This chain uses TRBV5-6 with TRBJ1-5, with a weak D call TRBD1 (5 bases). The CDR3 covers 15 residues. In germline, CDR1 is SGHDT, CDR2 YYEEEE. V lost 4 bases to trimming and J lost 3 bases, with 14 bases between them. This CDR3 is CASSQGEGNNQPQHF. DNA for the CDR3: TGTGCCAGCAGCCAAGGGGAGGGTAACAATCAGCCCCAGCATTTT.

V gene TRBV7-9 combines with J gene TRBJ1-2; TRBD1 matches at 9 bases. CDR3 length equals 17 residues. CDR1 and CDR2 from the germline V gene are SEHNR and FQNEAQ (reference sequence). V was pared by 3 bases and J by 4 bases, with 12 bases of the junction left unmatched. As DNA, the CDR3 is TGTGCCAGCAGCTTGCAAAACCGGGACAGGGAACCCTATGGCTACACCTTC. Protein product: CASSLQNRDREPYGYTF.

The gene calls are TRBV7-8 and TRBJ1-2; D is possibly TRBD1 (6 bases). Germline lookup yields CDR1 SGHVS and CDR2 FQNEAQ. The CDR3 sequence is 16 residues long. Trimming removed 5 bases at V and 8 bases at J, with 24 bases between. The CDR3 DNA reads TGTGCCAGCAGCGTGAAAGGGACCCCCAGTGGGGGCGGCTACACCTTC. Residues: CASSVKGTPSGGGYTF.

The chain's CDR3 is CASSETGGLDIQYF. The DNA of the CDR3 is TGCGCCAGCAGCGAAACAGGGGGCCTGGACATTCAGTACTTC. This sequence joins TRBV5-1 and TRBJ2-4, with TRBD1 matching over 9 bases. Germline V gives CDR1 SGHRS, CDR2 YFSETQ. This CDR3 region has 14 residues. The J segment lost 8 bases and the V segment lost 4 bases, leaving 7 bases of the junction unmatched.

This clone has only a few counts. V gene TRBV2 combines with J gene TRBJ1-6, with a possible D match to TRBD1 (6 bases). The germline gives CDR1 SNHLY, CDR2 FYNNEI. V was pared by 4 bases and J by 7 bases, with 11 bases between. The CDR3 contains 14 residues. CDR3 protein: CASSGPGQNSPLHF. The CDR3, as DNA: TGTGCCAGCAGTGGGCCCGGACAGAATTCACCCCTCCACTTT.

The chain carries TRBV7-9 and TRBJ2-5; TRBD2 matches at 13 bases. J was trimmed by 5 bases and V by 3 bases; bases with no gene match: 6. Germline values: CDR1 SEHNR, CDR2 FQNEAQ (reference sequence). The length of the CDR3 is 16 residues. The CDR3 loop reads CASSFGLAGEVETQYF. DNA of the CDR3: TGTGCCAGCAGCTTTGGACTAGCGGGAGAGGTGGAGACCCAGTACTTC.

The V call is TRBV2, the J call TRBJ2-3, with 12 bases identical to TRBD2. Trimming removed 6 bases from V and 1 base from J; junction bases left unmatched: 2. The CDR3 contains 15 residues. Germline V gives CDR1 SNHLY, CDR2 FYNNEI. The CDR3 DNA reads as TGTGCCAGCAGGAGGACTAGCGGGGGCACAGATACGCAGTATTTT. Translating it yields CASRRTSGGTDTQYF.

The rearrangement uses TRBV25-1 and TRBJ2-7, with D perhaps matching TRBD2 (5 bases). The V gene's germline CDR1 is MGHDK and CDR2 SYGVNS. Trimming left V 0 bases short and J 0 bases short, with 15 bases between. This CDR3 comprises 17 residues. The DNA of the CDR3 is TGTGCCAGCAGTGAATATGGCGGAGGCGTGCTCTCCTACGAGCAGTACTTC. This sequence encodes CASSEYGGGVLSYEQYF.